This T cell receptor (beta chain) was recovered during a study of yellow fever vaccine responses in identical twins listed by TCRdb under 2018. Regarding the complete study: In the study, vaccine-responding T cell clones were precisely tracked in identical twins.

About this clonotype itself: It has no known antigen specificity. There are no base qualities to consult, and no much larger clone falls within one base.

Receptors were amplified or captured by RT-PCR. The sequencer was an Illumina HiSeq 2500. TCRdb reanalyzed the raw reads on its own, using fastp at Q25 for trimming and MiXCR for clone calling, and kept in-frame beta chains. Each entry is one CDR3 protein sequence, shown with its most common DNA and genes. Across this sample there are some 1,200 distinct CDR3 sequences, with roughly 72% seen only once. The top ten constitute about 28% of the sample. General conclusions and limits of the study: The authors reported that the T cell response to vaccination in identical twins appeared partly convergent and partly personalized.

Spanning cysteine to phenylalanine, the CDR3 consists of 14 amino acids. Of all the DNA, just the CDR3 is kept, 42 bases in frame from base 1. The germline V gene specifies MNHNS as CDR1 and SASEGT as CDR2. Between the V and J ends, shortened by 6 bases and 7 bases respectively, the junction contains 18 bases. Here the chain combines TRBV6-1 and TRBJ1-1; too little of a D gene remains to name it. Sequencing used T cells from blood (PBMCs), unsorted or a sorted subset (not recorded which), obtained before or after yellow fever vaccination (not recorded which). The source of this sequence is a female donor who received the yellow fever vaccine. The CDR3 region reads CASSLTGEESEAFF. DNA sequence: TGTGCCAGCAGCCTTACCGGTGAGGAGAGTGAAGCTTTCTTT.